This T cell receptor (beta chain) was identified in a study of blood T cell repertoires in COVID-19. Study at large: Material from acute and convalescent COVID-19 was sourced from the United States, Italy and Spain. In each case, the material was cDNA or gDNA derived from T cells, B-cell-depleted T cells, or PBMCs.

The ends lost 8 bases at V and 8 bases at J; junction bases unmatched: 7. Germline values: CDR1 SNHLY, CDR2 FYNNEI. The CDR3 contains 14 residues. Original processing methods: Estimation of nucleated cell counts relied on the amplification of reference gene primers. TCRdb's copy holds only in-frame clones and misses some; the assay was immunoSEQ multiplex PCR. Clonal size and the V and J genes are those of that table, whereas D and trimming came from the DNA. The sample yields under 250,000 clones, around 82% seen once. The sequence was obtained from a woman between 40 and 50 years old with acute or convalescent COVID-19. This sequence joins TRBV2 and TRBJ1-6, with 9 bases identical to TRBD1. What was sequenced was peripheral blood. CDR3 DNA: TGTGCCAGCTGGGAACGACAGGGGGATTCACCCCTCCACTTT. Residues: CASWERQGDSPLHF. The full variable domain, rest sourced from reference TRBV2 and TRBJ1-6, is EPEVTQTPSHQVTQMGQEVILRCVPISNHLYFYWYRQILGQKVEFLVSFYNNEISEKSEIFDDQFSVERPDGSNFTLKIRSTKLEDSAMYFCASWERQGDSPLHFGNGTRLTVT.